This entry is about one TCR beta chain. Its antigen remains unknown. CDR3 size: 15 residues. Germline V lookup: CDR1 SQVTM, CDR2 ANQGSEA. V dropped 7 bases and J dropped 2 bases, with 20 bases sitting between them. Each sample's TCRbeta library yielded on average around 44,000 productive templates. The table came from immunoSEQ multiplex PCR; TCRdb's copy has only in-frame clones and leaves some out. The repertoire has about 8,600 clones, roughly nine tenths of them found once; the top ten carry around four fifths. This entry comes from a study of STAT3 mutations in large granular lymphocyte leukemia. The overall study: Among longitudinally sequenced T-LGLL patients, roughly half had canonical activating STAT3 mutations detected.

Study-level findings and limits: Clonal expansion was inferred from samples taken at other timepoints. Every T-LGLL patient had at least one immunodominant TCRbeta clonotype.

The sample comprised peripheral blood mononuclear cells. This TCR came from a man aged 80 or over with T-cell large granular lymphocyte leukemia. Some clones in this sample may be carry-over from other donors' samples. The chain uses TRBV29-1 and TRBJ1-2; D gene uncertain. The CDR3 coding sequence is TGCAGCGGAGCGGGGTTTGCGGGCCTCAACTATGGCTACACCTTC. Amino acids: CSGAGFAGLNYGYTF.